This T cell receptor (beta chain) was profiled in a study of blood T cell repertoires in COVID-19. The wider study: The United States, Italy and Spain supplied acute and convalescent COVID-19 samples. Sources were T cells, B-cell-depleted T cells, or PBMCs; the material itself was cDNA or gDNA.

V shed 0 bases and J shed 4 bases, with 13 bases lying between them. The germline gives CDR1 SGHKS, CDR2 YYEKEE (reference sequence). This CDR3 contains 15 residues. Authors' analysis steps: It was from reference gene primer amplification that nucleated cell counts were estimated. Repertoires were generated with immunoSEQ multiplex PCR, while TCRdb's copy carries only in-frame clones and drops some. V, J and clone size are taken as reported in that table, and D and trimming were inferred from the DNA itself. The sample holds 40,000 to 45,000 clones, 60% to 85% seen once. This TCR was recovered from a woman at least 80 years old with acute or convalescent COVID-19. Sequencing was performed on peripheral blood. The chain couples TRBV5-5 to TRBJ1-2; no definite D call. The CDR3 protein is CASSLAGDRVYGYTF. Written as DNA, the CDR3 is TGTGCCAGCAGCTTGGCCGGGGATCGGGTCTATGGCTACACCTTC.